The rows below give T cell receptor beta chains drawn from one sample of a study of blood T cells in healthy people across ages. TCRdb called the 5' RACE reads again in MiXCR, with one record for every CDR3 protein. Of about 580,000 distinct CDR3 sequences in the sample, roughly 48% were seen once. What was sequenced was blood. The receptors here all came from a man at least 80 years old in good health. Each CDR3 is given with its conserved first and last residue. The D gene is left open where the match is weak. Clone size, where shown, is once, few, many, or a class for clones that have expanded.

v_gene: TRBV20-1
abundance: few
len: 15
j_gene: TRBJ2-5
d_gene: .
CDR3aa: CSAGNRASSALEQYF
CDR3nt: TGCAGTGCTGGGAACCGGGCGTCCAGTGCCCTGGAGCAGTACTTC

v_gene: TRBV6-6
abundance: .
len: 17
j_gene: TRBJ2-3
d_gene: TRBD2
CDR3aa: CASSPINSGGSTDTQYF
CDR3nt: TGTGCCAGCAGCCCAATTAACTCGGGGGGAAGCACAGATACGCAGTATTTT

v_gene: TRBV7-2
abundance: few
len: 13
j_gene: TRBJ2-5
d_gene: TRBD2
CDR3aa: CASRLAGGETQYF
CDR3nt: TGTGCCAGTCGCTTGGCGGGAGGGGAGACCCAGTACTTC

v_gene: TRBV5-6
abundance: .
len: 14
j_gene: TRBJ1-2
d_gene: .
CDR3aa: CASSFRDKPYGYTF
CDR3nt: TGTGCCAGCAGCTTTCGCGACAAGCCGTATGGCTACACCTTC

v_gene: TRBV5-6
abundance: .
len: 15
j_gene: TRBJ2-1
d_gene: .
CDR3aa: CASLNYGRGGHEQFF
CDR3nt: TGTGCCAGCCTAAACTATGGGCGGGGCGGGCATGAGCAGTTCTTC

v_gene: TRBV20-1
abundance: few
len: 14
j_gene: TRBJ2-1
d_gene: .
CDR3aa: CSARTSGGYNEQFF
CDR3nt: TGCAGTGCTAGAACGAGCGGAGGGTACAATGAGCAGTTCTTC

v_gene: TRBV20-1
abundance: .
len: 13
j_gene: TRBJ2-7
d_gene: .
CDR3aa: CSARDAAAYEQYF
CDR3nt: TGCAGTGCTAGAGATGCGGCAGCCTACGAGCAGTACTTC

v_gene: TRBV10-3
abundance: .
len: 12
j_gene: TRBJ2-7
d_gene: TRBD2
CDR3aa: CASSSGEYEQYF
CDR3nt: TGTGCCAGCTCTAGCGGGGAGTACGAGCAGTACTTC

v_gene: TRBV12-3/TRBV12-4
abundance: many
len: 15
j_gene: TRBJ2-1
d_gene: TRBD2
CDR3aa: CASSLPLAGQHEQFF
CDR3nt: TGTGCCAGCAGTTTGCCCCTAGCGGGACAACATGAGCAGTTCTTC

v_gene: TRBV6-5
abundance: many
len: 16
j_gene: TRBJ2-7
d_gene: .
CDR3aa: CASSYSATGSPDEQYF
CDR3nt: TGTGCCAGCAGTTACTCCGCCACAGGGTCCCCCGACGAGCAGTACTTC

v_gene: TRBV3-1
abundance: .
len: 19
j_gene: TRBJ1-2
d_gene: TRBD1
CDR3aa: CASSQVTGGRYRTVGGYTF
CDR3nt: TGTGCCAGCAGCCAAGTCACAGGGGGCAGGTACAGGACGGTCGGAGGCTACACCTTC

v_gene: TRBV11-2
abundance: few
len: 13
j_gene: TRBJ2-4
d_gene: .
CDR3aa: CASSSSPGNIQYF
CDR3nt: TGTGCCAGCAGCTCCTCCCCGGGGAACATTCAGTACTTC

v_gene: TRBV6-6
abundance: many
len: 15
j_gene: TRBJ2-2
d_gene: TRBD2
CDR3aa: CASSRLAGSTGELFF
CDR3nt: TGTGCCAGCTCGAGGCTAGCGGGTAGCACCGGGGAGCTGTTTTTT

v_gene: TRBV6-6
abundance: .
len: 13
j_gene: TRBJ2-3
d_gene: .
CDR3aa: CASSYGRGRPQYF
CDR3nt: TGTGCCAGCAGTTACGGAAGGGGTCGGCCCCAGTATTTT

v_gene: TRBV4-1
abundance: .
len: 16
j_gene: TRBJ2-5
d_gene: TRBD2
CDR3aa: CASSQVGAGVLETQYF
CDR3nt: TGCGCCAGCAGCCAAGTGGGTGCGGGAGTGTTAGAGACCCAGTACTTC

v_gene: TRBV28
abundance: many
len: 16
j_gene: TRBJ2-1
d_gene: TRBD1
CDR3aa: CASSLWRGLGGNEQFF
CDR3nt: TGTGCCAGCAGTTTATGGAGGGGGCTCGGAGGCAATGAGCAGTTCTTC

v_gene: TRBV7-3
abundance: once
len: 16
j_gene: TRBJ2-1
d_gene: TRBD2
CDR3aa: CASSRTGLREDNEQFF
CDR3nt: TGTGCCAGCAGCCGGACGGGACTCCGGGAGGACAATGAGCAGTTCTTC

v_gene: TRBV7-9
abundance: .
len: 15
j_gene: TRBJ2-4
d_gene: .
CDR3aa: CASGKDSLAKNIQYF
CDR3nt: TGTGCCAGCGGCAAGGACTCTTTAGCCAAAAACATTCAGTACTTC

v_gene: TRBV10-3
abundance: .
len: 14
j_gene: TRBJ2-2
d_gene: TRBD1
CDR3aa: CAISPRGSTGELFF
CDR3nt: TGTGCCATCAGCCCCAGGGGGAGCACCGGGGAGCTGTTTTTT

v_gene: TRBV25-1
abundance: .
len: 15
j_gene: TRBJ1-4
d_gene: TRBD1
CDR3aa: CASSGTGVGYEKLFF
CDR3nt: TGTGCCAGCAGTGGAACAGGGGTGGGTTATGAAAAACTGTTTTTT

v_gene: TRBV15
abundance: few
len: 13
j_gene: TRBJ2-7
d_gene: .
CDR3aa: CAAAREAFYEQYF
CDR3nt: TGTGCGGCGGCGAGGGAAGCTTTTTACGAGCAGTACTTC

v_gene: TRBV11-1
abundance: .
len: 15
j_gene: TRBJ2-7
d_gene: .
CDR3aa: CASSLALGGGYGQYF
CDR3nt: TGTGCCAGCAGCTTAGCTTTGGGAGGTGGCTACGGGCAGTACTTC

v_gene: TRBV30
abundance: few
len: 12
j_gene: TRBJ1-2
d_gene: .
CDR3aa: CAWSGGQGGYTF
CDR3nt: TGTGCCTGGAGTGGGGGGCAGGGTGGCTACACCTTC

v_gene: TRBV5-1
abundance: few
len: 15
j_gene: TRBJ2-5
d_gene: TRBD1
CDR3aa: CASSSDRGYLETQYF
CDR3nt: TGCGCCAGCAGCTCGGACAGGGGTTACCTAGAGACCCAGTACTTC

v_gene: TRBV4-3
abundance: few
len: 16
j_gene: TRBJ2-5
d_gene: .
CDR3aa: CASSQDALGNRETQYF
CDR3nt: TGCGCCAGCAGCCAAGACGCGTTGGGGAATCGAGAGACCCAGTACTTC

v_gene: TRBV9
abundance: few
len: 12
j_gene: TRBJ2-7
d_gene: TRBD1
CDR3aa: CASSAQGVEQYF
CDR3nt: TGTGCCAGCAGCGCTCAGGGGGTCGAGCAGTACTTC

v_gene: TRBV4-3
abundance: once
len: 15
j_gene: TRBJ1-2
d_gene: .
CDR3aa: CASSQDVTANYGYTF
CDR3nt: TGCGCCAGCAGCCAAGATGTAACCGCTAACTATGGCTACACCTTC

v_gene: TRBV3-1
abundance: few
len: 19
j_gene: TRBJ2-7
d_gene: .
CDR3aa: CASSQDPLLVGIFSYEQYF
CDR3nt: TGTGCCAGCAGCCAAGATCCCCTCCTAGTGGGGATCTTTTCCTACGAGCAGTACTTC

v_gene: TRBV5-1
abundance: .
len: 16
j_gene: TRBJ2-3
d_gene: .
CDR3aa: CASSLASASWVDTQYF
CDR3nt: TGCGCCAGCAGCTTGGCTAGCGCCTCATGGGTGGATACGCAGTATTTT

v_gene: TRBV18
abundance: .
len: 15
j_gene: TRBJ2-7
d_gene: TRBD2
CDR3aa: CASSPLAGGTYEQYF
CDR3nt: TGTGCCAGCTCACCACTAGCGGGAGGGACCTACGAGCAGTACTTC

v_gene: TRBV28
abundance: .
len: 14
j_gene: TRBJ2-5
d_gene: .
CDR3aa: CASWDRGRGETQYF
CDR3nt: TGTGCCAGCTGGGACCGGGGGCGGGGAGAGACCCAGTACTTC

v_gene: TRBV7-6
abundance: .
len: 16
j_gene: TRBJ2-7
d_gene: TRBD1
CDR3aa: CASSTTGDRGLGEQYF
CDR3nt: TGTGCCAGCAGCACCACAGGGGACAGGGGGCTCGGAGAGCAGTACTTC

v_gene: TRBV20-1
abundance: .
len: 17
j_gene: TRBJ2-7
d_gene: TRBD2
CDR3aa: CSARDPAGVTSAEEQYF
CDR3nt: TGCAGTGCTAGAGATCCCGCGGGAGTTACCAGTGCGGAAGAGCAGTACTTC

v_gene: TRBV30
abundance: .
len: 12
j_gene: TRBJ2-3
d_gene: TRBD1
CDR3aa: CAWRTGGFKQYF
CDR3nt: TGTGCCTGGAGGACAGGGGGCTTTAAGCAGTATTTT

v_gene: TRBV27
abundance: .
len: 15
j_gene: TRBJ2-5
d_gene: TRBD2
CDR3aa: CASSFTSGRGETQYF
CDR3nt: TGTGCCAGCAGTTTTACTAGCGGGAGGGGAGAGACCCAGTACTTC

v_gene: TRBV20-1
abundance: .
len: 17
j_gene: TRBJ2-1
d_gene: TRBD2
CDR3aa: CSARDLGLADRWDEQFF
CDR3nt: TGCAGTGCTAGAGATCTAGGGCTAGCGGATCGATGGGATGAGCAGTTCTTC

v_gene: TRBV10-3
abundance: .
len: 14
j_gene: TRBJ2-1
d_gene: TRBD1
CDR3aa: CATTDRVGYNEQFF
CDR3nt: TGTGCCACCACAGACAGGGTGGGGTACAATGAGCAGTTCTTC

v_gene: TRBV28
abundance: few
len: 12
j_gene: TRBJ1-2
d_gene: .
CDR3aa: CASSAGPRGYTF
CDR3nt: TGTGCCAGCAGTGCAGGGCCTCGGGGCTACACCTTC

v_gene: TRBV7-9
abundance: few
len: 15
j_gene: TRBJ2-3
d_gene: TRBD2
CDR3aa: CASSRGTSVTDTQYF
CDR3nt: TGTGCCAGCAGCCGAGGGACTAGCGTGACAGATACGCAGTATTTT

v_gene: TRBV29-1
abundance: few
len: 16
j_gene: TRBJ1-1
d_gene: .
CDR3aa: CSVLRGNGPVDTEAFF
CDR3nt: TGCAGCGTTCTCAGGGGTAATGGCCCGGTCGACACTGAAGCTTTCTTT

v_gene: TRBV24-1
abundance: .
len: 13
j_gene: TRBJ1-1
d_gene: TRBD1
CDR3aa: CATKGQGNTEAFF
CDR3nt: TGTGCCACCAAGGGACAGGGTAACACTGAAGCTTTCTTT

v_gene: TRBV12-3/TRBV12-4
abundance: .
len: 13
j_gene: TRBJ2-1
d_gene: .
CDR3aa: CASSAIAYNEQFF
CDR3nt: TGTGCCAGCAGTGCTATAGCTTACAATGAGCAGTTCTTC

v_gene: TRBV29-1
abundance: .
len: 12
j_gene: TRBJ2-5
d_gene: TRBD1
CDR3aa: CSASQGAETQYF
CDR3nt: TGCAGCGCTTCACAGGGGGCAGAGACCCAGTACTTC

v_gene: TRBV12-3/TRBV12-4
abundance: once
len: 17
j_gene: TRBJ1-4
d_gene: TRBD1
CDR3aa: CASTPMAGGLSAKKLFF
CDR3nt: TGTGCCAGCACCCCGATGGCAGGGGGCTTATCGGCAAAAAAACTGTTTTTT

v_gene: TRBV20-1
abundance: .
len: 13
j_gene: TRBJ2-1
d_gene: .
CDR3aa: CSARVTRNFEQFF
CDR3nt: TGCAGTGCTAGAGTGACTAGGAACTTTGAGCAGTTCTTC

v_gene: TRBV6-5
abundance: many
len: 14
j_gene: TRBJ1-1
d_gene: .
CDR3aa: CASSYGRADTEAFF
CDR3nt: TGTGCCAGCAGTTACGGCAGGGCGGACACTGAAGCTTTCTTT

v_gene: TRBV7-9
abundance: .
len: 16
j_gene: TRBJ2-7
d_gene: .
CDR3aa: CASSLVWDQEAYEQYF
CDR3nt: TGTGCCAGCAGCTTGGTCTGGGACCAGGAGGCCTACGAGCAGTACTTC

v_gene: TRBV20-1
abundance: .
len: 15
j_gene: TRBJ2-3
d_gene: .
CDR3aa: CSARADRIYEDTQYF
CDR3nt: TGCAGTGCACGTGCCGACAGGATTTATGAGGATACGCAGTATTTT

v_gene: TRBV15
abundance: .
len: 16
j_gene: TRBJ2-1
d_gene: .
CDR3aa: CATSRDQGSSYNEQFF
CDR3nt: TGTGCCACCAGCAGAGATCAAGGTTCTTCCTACAATGAGCAGTTCTTC

v_gene: TRBV6-6
abundance: many
len: 16
j_gene: TRBJ2-3
d_gene: TRBD1
CDR3aa: CASSPGQGARTDTQYF
CDR3nt: TGTGCCAGCAGTCCGGGACAGGGGGCGAGGACAGATACGCAGTATTTT

v_gene: TRBV12-3/TRBV12-4
abundance: few
len: 15
j_gene: TRBJ2-3
d_gene: .
CDR3aa: CASRGDSDGTDTQYF
CDR3nt: TGTGCCAGCAGAGGGGACTCAGACGGAACAGATACGCAGTATTTT

v_gene: TRBV20-1
abundance: .
len: 13
j_gene: TRBJ2-3
d_gene: .
CDR3aa: CSAQNTVGDTQYF
CDR3nt: TGCAGTGCCCAGAACACGGTGGGAGATACGCAGTATTTT

v_gene: TRBV11-3
abundance: .
len: 15
j_gene: TRBJ1-2
d_gene: .
CDR3aa: CVSSRRGRGGYGYTF
CDR3nt: TGCGTCAGCAGCCGGAGGGGTCGTGGTGGTTATGGCTACACCTTC

v_gene: TRBV7-9
abundance: .
len: 14
j_gene: TRBJ2-7
d_gene: .
CDR3aa: CASNGVGGRHEQYF
CDR3nt: TGTGCCAGCAACGGAGTCGGGGGGCGGCACGAGCAGTACTTC

v_gene: TRBV5-1
abundance: few
len: 15
j_gene: TRBJ2-3
d_gene: TRBD2
CDR3aa: CASSLAGVGTDTQYF
CDR3nt: TGCGCCAGCAGCTTAGCGGGAGTGGGCACAGATACGCAGTATTTT

v_gene: TRBV20-1
abundance: .
len: 13
j_gene: TRBJ2-7
d_gene: TRBD2
CDR3aa: CSASGRARNEQYF
CDR3nt: TGCAGTGCTAGCGGGAGGGCCAGGAACGAGCAGTACTTC

v_gene: TRBV6-2/TRBV6-3
abundance: .
len: 12
j_gene: TRBJ1-5
d_gene: .
CDR3aa: CASSYARQPQHF
CDR3nt: TGTGCCAGCAGTTATGCCCGTCAGCCCCAGCATTTT